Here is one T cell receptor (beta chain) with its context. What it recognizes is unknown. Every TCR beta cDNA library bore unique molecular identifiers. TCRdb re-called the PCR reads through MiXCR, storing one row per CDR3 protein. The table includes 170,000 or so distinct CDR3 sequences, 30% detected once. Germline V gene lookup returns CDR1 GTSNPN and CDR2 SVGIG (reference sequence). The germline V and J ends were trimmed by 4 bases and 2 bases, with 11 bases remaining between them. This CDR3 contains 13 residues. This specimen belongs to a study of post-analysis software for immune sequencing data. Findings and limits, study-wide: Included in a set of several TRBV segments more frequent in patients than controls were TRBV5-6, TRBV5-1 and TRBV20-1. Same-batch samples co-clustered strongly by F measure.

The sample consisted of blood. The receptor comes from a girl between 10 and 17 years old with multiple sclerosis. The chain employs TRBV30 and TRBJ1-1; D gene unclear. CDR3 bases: TGTGCCTGGACGCCACATCATAACACTGAAGCTTTCTTT. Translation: CAWTPHHNTEAFF.